This TCR beta chain emerged from a study of T cells in Graves' hyperthyroidism and ophthalmopathy. Study conclusions and caveats: Before onset, ophthalmopathy was predicted by the model a median 6.5 months earlier.

This clonotype was seen only a few times. Its antigen is undetermined. Graves' hyperthyroidism is called stable when ophthalmopathy does not progress within 18 months. Participants, patients aged 18 to 65, had newly diagnosed hyperthyroidism with a duration under 2 months. Fresh peripheral blood, 9.5 to 10 ml of it, supplied the PBMCs. Amplification targeted TCR beta CDR3 regions from RNA transcripts. HTBI primers were used for first-round RT-PCR of the TCR CDR3. TCRdb called the multiplex PCR reads again in MiXCR, with one record for every CDR3 protein. Here the sample spans approximately 400,000 distinct CDR3 sequences, around 14% being singletons. Looked up from germline, CDR1 is DFQATT and CDR2 is SNEGSKA (reference sequence). V lost 3 bases and J lost 7; bases outside the gene matches: 9. The CDR3 has 15 amino acids.

V and J are TRBV20-1 and TRBJ2-1, with 10 bases aligning to TRBD2. Input material: blood. This clonotype was obtained from a woman aged 60 to 75 with Graves' hyperthyroidism. Written as DNA, the CDR3 is TGCAGTGCTAGGACCCTAGCGGGAGCTGAAAATGAGCAGTTCTTC. The encoded protein is CSARTLAGAENEQFF.